This TCR beta chain is from a study of blood T cells in healthy people across ages. This clonotype was recorded many times. Together with a sample-barcoded 5' primer, a J-beta primer mix was included in a second PCR lasting about 7 to 11 cycles. The template-switch adaptor was a 5' adaptor with 12 random nucleotides. It tagged each cDNA molecule. Per sample, CDR3-containing paired-end reads numbered at least 2.5 million. TCRdb passed the 5' RACE reads through MiXCR, listing each CDR3 protein once. The table shows around 1,900,000 distinct CDR3 sequences, with about two fifths occurring only once. The V gene's germline CDR1 is DFQATT and CDR2 SNEGSKA (reference sequence). V was trimmed by 6 bases and J by 5 bases, leaving 22 bases between them. The CDR3 contains 15 residues.

The rearrangement uses TRBV20-1 and TRBJ2-5, with a weak D call TRBD2 (5 bases). Sequenced: blood. The sequence derives from a human donor in good health. The CDR3 DNA reads TGCAGTGCCATTCGTGAGGGCCAGGCTTGGGAGACCCAGTACTTC. Amino acid sequence: CSAIREGQAWETQYF.